Listed below are T cell receptor beta chains from one sample, sequenced in a study of CD8+CD57+ T cells in acquired aplastic anemia. TCRdb fed the reads into MiXCR, producing one record per CDR3 protein. In the table there are roughly 260,000 distinct CDR3 sequences, 47% of which are singletons. The specimen was sorted CD4+, CD8+, or CD8+CD57+ T cells (not recorded which) from PBMCs. The receptor set was obtained from a human donor with aplastic anemia. Both conserved end residues are trimmed from each CDR3. Each record gives: J gene, V gene, CDR3 protein.

>TRBJ2-7|TRBV20-1
SADYRYEQY
>TRBJ2-7|TRBV14
ASSQAGGGEQY
>TRBJ2-7|TRBV19
ASSVTVASGRSIEQY
>TRBJ1-4|TRBV5-8
ASSYGQGSEKLF
>TRBJ1-1|TRBV29-1
SVVPRAPTAEAF
>TRBJ2-7|TRBV10-3
AIRGGDYEQY
>TRBJ2-3|TRBV7-8
ASSFRQGGTDTQY
>TRBJ1-6|TRBV7-9
ASSSVGQGLLSPLH
>TRBJ1-2|TRBV2
ASRNRQGLGYYGYT
>TRBJ1-5|TRBV7-8
ASSSGDLSYEH
>TRBJ2-5|TRBV5-1
ASIQGQGAGETQY
>TRBJ2-7|TRBV4-3
ASSGEPTGAYEQY
>TRBJ1-2|TRBV5-1
ASSQEFGRSVGYT
>TRBJ1-2|TRBV19
ASTRGPNYGYT
>TRBJ1-5|TRBV10-3
AISYPDSQNQPQH
>TRBJ2-5|TRBV28
ASSLLVLARTTQETQY
>TRBJ1-5|TRBV6-1
ASHRESNQPQH